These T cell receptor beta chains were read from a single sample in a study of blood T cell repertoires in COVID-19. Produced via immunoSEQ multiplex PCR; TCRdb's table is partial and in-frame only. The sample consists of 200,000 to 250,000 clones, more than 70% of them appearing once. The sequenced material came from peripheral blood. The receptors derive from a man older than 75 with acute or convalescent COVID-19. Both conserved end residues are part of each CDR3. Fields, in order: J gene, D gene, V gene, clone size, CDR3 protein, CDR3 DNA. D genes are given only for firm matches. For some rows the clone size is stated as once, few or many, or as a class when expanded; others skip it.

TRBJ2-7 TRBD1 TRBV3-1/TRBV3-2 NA CASSQGDRGAYEQYF TGTGCCAGCAGCCAAGGAGACAGGGGAGCTTACGAGCAGTACTTC
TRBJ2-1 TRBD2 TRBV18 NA CASSRLLAGATHEQFF TGTGCCAGCTCACGCCTACTAGCGGGAGCAACCCATGAGCAGTTCTTC
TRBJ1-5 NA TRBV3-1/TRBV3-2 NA CASSASSGPQHF TGTGCCAGCAGTGCAAGCTCGGGGCCCCAGCATTTT
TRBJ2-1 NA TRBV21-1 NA CASLTSVAEQFF TGTGCCAGCCTTACTAGCGTCGCTGAGCAGTTCTTC
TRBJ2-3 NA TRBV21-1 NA CASSTHKEIAGRPDTQYF TGTGCCAGCAGCACGCATAAAGAGATAGCGGGGCGGCCGGATACGCAGTATTTT
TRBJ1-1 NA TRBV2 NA CASSRGGSDTEAFF TGTGCCAGCAGTAGGGGAGGGTCCGACACTGAAGCTTTCTTT
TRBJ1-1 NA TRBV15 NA CATSRGMGPYEAFF TGTGCCACCAGCAGAGGGATGGGGCCATACGAAGCTTTCTTT
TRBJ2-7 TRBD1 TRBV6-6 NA CASSTTGGASYEQYF TGTGCCAGCAGTACAACAGGGGGCGCTTCCTACGAGCAGTACTTC
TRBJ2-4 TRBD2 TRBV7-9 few CASSPHNSSGSAKNIQYF TGTGCCAGCAGCCCTCACAACTCCAGCGGGAGCGCCAAAAACATTCAGTACTTC
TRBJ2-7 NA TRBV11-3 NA CASSLGQFYEQYF TGTGCCAGCAGCTTAGGACAGTTCTACGAGCAGTACTTC
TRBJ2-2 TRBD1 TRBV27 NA CASSSPKTGGNTGELFF TGTGCCAGCAGTTCACCAAAAACAGGGGGTAACACCGGGGAGCTGTTTTTT
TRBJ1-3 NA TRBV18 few CASSPLAGLENTIYF TGTGCCAGCTCACCCCTCGCAGGGCTCGAAAACACCATATATTTT
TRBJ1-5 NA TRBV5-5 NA CASSLGLSNQPQHF TGTGCCAGCAGCTTGGGACTAAGCAATCAGCCCCAGCATTTT
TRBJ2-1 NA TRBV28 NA CASSLRDTIYNEQFF TGTGCCAGCAGCCTCCGGGACACCATCTACAATGAGCAGTTCTTC
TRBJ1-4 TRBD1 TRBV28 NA CASSLKGTGDQKLFF TGTGCCAGCAGTTTAAAAGGGACAGGGGACCAAAAACTGTTTTTT
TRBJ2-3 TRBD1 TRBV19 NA CASRGTGITDTQYF TGTGCCAGTAGGGGGACAGGGATAACAGATACGCAGTATTTT
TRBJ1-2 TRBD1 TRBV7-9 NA CASSLGGQGNYGYTF TGTGCCAGCAGCTTAGGGGGACAGGGGAACTATGGCTACACCTTC
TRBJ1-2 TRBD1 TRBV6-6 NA CASRGGQGAHGYTF TGTGCCAGCAGAGGAGGACAGGGGGCCCATGGCTACACCTTC
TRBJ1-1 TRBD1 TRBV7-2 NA CASSLEGTGINEAFF TGTGCCAGCAGCTTAGAGGGGACAGGGATCAATGAAGCTTTCTTT
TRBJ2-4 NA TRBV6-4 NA CASSDGQNIQYF TGTGCCAGCAGTGACGGCCAAAACATTCAGTACTTC
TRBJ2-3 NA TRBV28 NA CASSPRTDTQYF TGTGCCAGCAGCCCTCGCACAGATACGCAGTATTTT
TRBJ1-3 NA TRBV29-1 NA CSVPMLRGNTIYF TGCAGCGTCCCTATGTTGAGGGGAAACACCATATATTTT
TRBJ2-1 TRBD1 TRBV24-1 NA CATSGSGSGTANNNEQFF TGTGCCACCAGTGGTTCTGGGTCCGGGACAGCTAACAACAATGAGCAGTTCTTC
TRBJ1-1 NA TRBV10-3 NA CAISGSAGDTEAFF TGTGCCATCAGTGGGAGTGCGGGCGACACTGAAGCTTTCTTT
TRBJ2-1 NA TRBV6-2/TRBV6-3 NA CASSYRWGRDYNEQFF TGTGCCAGCAGTTACCGCTGGGGCAGGGACTACAATGAGCAGTTCTTC
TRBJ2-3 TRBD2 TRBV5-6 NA CASSRLAGAVTDTQYF TGTGCCAGCAGCCGACTAGCGGGGGCAGTCACAGATACGCAGTATTTT
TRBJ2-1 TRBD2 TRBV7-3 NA CASSSSSGAYNEQFF TGTGCCAGCAGCTCCTCTAGCGGAGCCTACAATGAGCAGTTCTTC